The sequence of this T cell receptor (beta chain) was determined in a study of response to subunit inactivated influenza vaccine. The study's findings and limits: Authors suggested each seasonal influenza vaccination recruits few new T cells.

This clonotype was recorded at least ten times. Its specificity is not known. Germline V gene lookup returns CDR1 DFQATT and CDR2 SNEGSKA (reference sequence). This CDR3 spans 14 amino acids. V gave up 6 bases and J gave up 7 bases, with 18 bases separating them. TCRdb called the RT-PCR reads again in MiXCR, with one record for every CDR3 protein. The profile shows about 800,000 distinct CDR3 sequences, 20% to 25% of them singletons. The TCR sequence derives from a man aged 50-60 years who received an inactivated influenza vaccine. The sequences come from PBMCs from blood, collected about 5 days after vaccination. The rearrangement uses TRBV20-1 and TRBJ1-4, with D tentatively TRBD1 (5 bases). CDR3: CSATQGRVGEKLFF. CDR3 DNA sequence: TGCAGTGCCACCCAGGGAAGGGTCGGTGAAAAACTGTTTTTT.